The 29 T cell receptor beta chains presented below share a single source sample, sequenced in a study of T cells in Graves' hyperthyroidism and ophthalmopathy. There were TCR beta CDR3 regions amplified from RNA transcripts. RT-PCR in the first round (using the HTBI primer set) targeted the TCR CDR3. TCRdb fed the multiplex PCR reads into MiXCR, producing one record per CDR3 protein. Of about 550,000 distinct CDR3 sequences in the sample, around 21% were seen once. The sequencing input was blood. These receptors were obtained from a man between 18 and 35 years old with Graves' hyperthyroidism.

This clonotype came up many times. The chain carries TRBV2 and TRBJ2-4, with D perhaps given as TRBD1 or TRBD2 (5 bases each). CDR1 and CDR2 (germline): SNHLY, FYNNEI. The CDR3 loop spans 13 amino acids. V lost 11 bases and J lost 4, with 15 bases in between. CDR3 protein: CALPRGLKNIQYF. The CDR3, as DNA: TGTGCCCTACCACGGGGCTTGAAAAACATTCAGTACTTC.

This clonotype was detected ten times or more. The chain employs TRBV6-5 and TRBJ2-7; TRBD2 aligns across 8 bases. The CDR3 contains 15 residues. In germline, CDR1 is MNHEY, CDR2 SVGAGI. V was clipped by 4 bases and J by 0 bases; unmatched bases: 5. The DNA of the CDR3 is TGTGCCAGCAGTTCAAGACTAGCGAGCTCCTACGAGCAGTACTTC. This encodes CASSSRLASSYEQYF.

This clonotype was recorded at least ten times. This may be a read error: a much more frequent sequence differs by one nucleotide. This chain connects TRBV11-3 to TRBJ1-1; tentative D call: TRBD1 (6 bases). The CDR3 spans 14 residues. Germline values: CDR1 SGHNT, CDR2 YENEEA. The ends were cut back, 3 bases at V and 1 base at J, with 9 bases in the middle. CDR3 in amino acids: CASSFQTGNTEAFF. CDR3 in DNA: TGTGCCAGCAGCTTCCAGACAGGGAACACTGAAGCTTTCTTT.

There are many counts of this clonotype. The CDR3 here is CASRGGQGAEAFF. The CDR3 DNA is TGTGCCAGCAGGGGGGGACAGGGGGCAGAAGCTTTCTTT. This sequence joins TRBV28 and TRBJ1-1, with 12 bases lining up with TRBD1. V lost 6 bases and J lost 8; bases outside the gene matches: 4. This CDR3 is 13 amino acids long. CDR1 and CDR2 (germline): MDHEN, SYDVKM. The whole variable domain, filled in from reference TRBV28 and TRBJ1-1, reads DVKVTQSSRYLVKRTGEKVFLECVQDMDHENMFWYRQDPGLGLRLIYFSYDVKMKEKGDIPEGYSVSREKKERFSLILESASTNQTSMYLCASRGGQGAEAFFGQGTRLTVV.

This clonotype showed up many times. The chain is built from TRBV27 and TRBJ2-5, with 9 nucleotides matching TRBD1. Germline lookup yields CDR1 MNHEY and CDR2 SMNVEV (reference sequence). The CDR3 extends over 15 amino acids. Germline trimming cut 2 bases from V and 2 bases from J; bases unmatched to any gene: 3. CDR3 DNA: TGTGCCAGCAGTTTAGGACAGGGGCGACAAGAGACCCAGTACTTC. It is translated as CASSLGQGRQETQYF.

Many counts were recorded for this clonotype. The chain has TRBV6-1 and TRBJ1-5; no definite D call. This CDR3 has 15 residues. Per germline, CDR1 MNHNS and CDR2 SASEGT. The germline V and J ends were trimmed by 4 bases and 0 bases, with 10 bases remaining between them. The CDR3 here is CASSADWGSNQPQHF. In DNA, the CDR3 is TGTGCCAGCAGTGCTGACTGGGGTAGCAATCAGCCCCAGCATTTT.

This clonotype was counted many times. The chain has TRBV12-3 or TRBV12-4 and TRBJ2-7; the match to TRBD2 covers 9 bases. The V segment lost 4 bases and the J segment 5 bases; nucleotides outside the gene matches: 6. CDR3 length: 14 residues. The CDR3 nucleotides read TGTGCCAGCAGTTCGGGACTAGCTGCCCACGAGCAGTACTTC. The encoded protein is CASSSGLAAHEQYF.

This clonotype appeared many times. V is TRBV5-6 and J is TRBJ2-7; a weak D match, TRBD2 (5 bases). CDR1 is SGHDT, CDR2 YYEEEE, per germline. Between the trimmed V and J ends, which lost 0 bases and 6 bases, there was a span of 10 bases. The CDR3 contains 13 residues. In DNA, the CDR3 is TGTGCCAGCAGCTTGGGGGGAGTGGCCGAGCAGTACTTC. It yields the protein CASSLGGVAEQYF.

This clonotype was observed many times. The genes are TRBV10-2 and TRBJ2-7, with D unclear. V lost 6 bases, J lost 7 bases, and 13 bases lay in between. CDR3 length equals 12 residues. Germline V gene sequence: CDR1 WSHSY, CDR2 SAAADI. CDR3 nucleotide sequence: TGCGCCAGCAGACCCCCCGCGCGGGAGCAGTACTTC. Translated, it gives CASRPPAREQYF.

This clonotype was seen only a few times. The V gene is TRBV6-5, the J gene TRBJ2-7; the D gene is possibly TRBD2 (5 bases). V shed 2 bases and J shed 5 bases, with 10 bases lying between them. CDR1 and CDR2 from the germline V gene are MNHEY and SVGAGI. The CDR3 spans 13 residues. DNA for the CDR3: TGTGCCAGCAGTTACACCGCGGAGGACGAGCAGTACTTC. As protein: CASSYTAEDEQYF.

The chain links TRBV27 to TRBJ2-7, with D unresolved. Germline V CDR1 and CDR2: MNHEY, SMNVEV (reference sequence). The CDR3 extends over 14 amino acids. V gave up 5 bases and J gave up 0 bases, with 11 bases separating them. The CDR3 bases are TGTGCCAGCAGTATTATGTCAAGCTCCTACGAGCAGTACTTC. Protein sequence: CASSIMSSSYEQYF.

The sample holds a few counts of this clonotype. The chain is built from TRBV5-1 and TRBJ2-4, with 9 nucleotides matching TRBD2. This CDR3 spans 21 amino acids. CDR1 is SGHRS, CDR2 YFSETQ, per germline. Losses at the gene ends were 3 bases for V and 1 base for J; bases not matched to a gene: 20. In DNA form, the CDR3 reads TGCGCCAGCAGCTGGCCCAGTGGCAGCGGGGGGCCCTTAGGGGCCAAAAACATTCAGTACTTC. Protein sequence: CASSWPSGSGGPLGAKNIQYF.

This sequence joins TRBV20-1 and TRBJ2-7; D is ambiguous. V was trimmed by 5 bases and J by 1 base, leaving 12 bases between them. The CDR3 totals 13 residues. CDR1 is DFQATT and CDR2 is SNEGSKA in the germline V gene (reference sequence). The DNA for the CDR3 is TGCAGTGCTCCGCCGGCCACTTCCTACGAGCAGTACTTC. Its protein is CSAPPATSYEQYF.

This clonotype was seen a handful of times. The chain uses TRBV6-1 and TRBJ2-5; TRBD1 might be the D (5 bases). Germline V gene data show CDR1 as MNHNS and CDR2 as SASEGT. Deletions cut 7 bases from V and 0 bases from J, with 15 bases between. CDR3 length: 15 residues. As DNA, the CDR3 is TGTGCCAGCACCGCGGTGGCAGGGCACCAAGAGACCCAGTACTTC. Translated, it gives CASTAVAGHQETQYF.

This clonotype appeared many times. The CDR3 protein is CASTTGTGGRGTEAFF. The CDR3 coding sequence is TGTGCCAGTACAACCGGGACAGGGGGCAGGGGCACTGAAGCTTTCTTT. The chain combines TRBV2 with TRBJ1-1; the match to TRBD1 covers 12 bases. V gave up 9 bases and J gave up 4 bases; unmatched junction bases: 12. The CDR3 is 16 residues long. Per germline, CDR1 SNHLY and CDR2 FYNNEI.

This clonotype has ten or more counts. This chain uses TRBV2 with TRBJ1-1; a weak D match, TRBD1 (6 bases). CDR3 size: 14 residues. V was shortened by 7 bases and J by 4 bases, with 16 bases between the two germline ends. Germline values: CDR1 SNHLY, CDR2 FYNNEI. CDR3 nucleotides: TGTGCCAGCACCGACCGGGGGGCTGGCACTGAAGCTTTCTTT. Protein sequence: CASTDRGAGTEAFF.

About this clonotype: Because the CDR3 is missing its conserved closing phenylalanine or tryptophan, this is likely a read error. The chain recombines TRBV2 with TRBJ1-1; no clear D gene. Germline assignment: CDR1 SNHLY and CDR2 FYNNEI. The CDR3 length is 15 residues. V was cut by 0 bases and J by 1 base, with 9 bases left in between. CDR3 amino acids: CASSEALRANTEAFV. In nucleotides, the CDR3 is TGTGCCAGCAGTGAAGCGCTTCGGGCGAACACTGAAGCTTTCGTT.

In its sample, this clonotype was seen many times. This rearrangement joins TRBV19 to TRBJ1-1; D unresolved. Germline V lookup: CDR1 LNHDA, CDR2 SQIVND (reference sequence). V was shortened by 3 bases and J by 0 bases, with 8 bases between the two germline ends. There are 14 residues in the CDR3. The CDR3 loop reads CASSMTTMNTEAFF. The CDR3 nucleotides read TGTGCCAGTAGTATGACAACCATGAACACTGAAGCTTTCTTT.

This clonotype was counted a few times. The chain uses TRBV13 and TRBJ2-2; no clear D gene. The V end was cut by 8 bases, the J end by 8 bases, with 15 bases between. Germline V gene sequence: CDR1 PRHDT, CDR2 FYEKMQ (reference sequence). The CDR3 extends over 13 amino acids. CDR3 protein: CASSRARLGELFF. The CDR3 coding sequence is TGTGCCAGCTCAAGGGCCCGTCTTGGGGAGCTGTTTTTT. Complete variable domain (other parts from reference TRBV13 and TRBJ2-2): AAGVIQSPRHLIKEKRETATLKCYPIPRHDTVYWYQQGPGQDPQFLISFYEKMQSDKGSIPDRFSAQQFSDYHSELNMSSLELGDSALYFCASSRARLGELFFGEGSRLTVL.

This clonotype was recorded a few times. This chain links TRBV12-3 or TRBV12-4 with TRBJ1-5, with TRBD1 matching over 10 bases. V trimming: 0 bases; J trimming: 4 bases; junction bases outside the gene matches: 0. The CDR3 runs 15 residues. The DNA of the CDR3 is TGTGCCAGCAGTTTAGCGGGACAGGGGAATCAGCCCCAGCATTTT. Translation gives CASSLAGQGNQPQHF.

This clonotype was picked up many times. This chain links TRBV28 with TRBJ2-5, with D possibly being TRBD2 (5 bases). Trimming pared 6 bases from V and 7 bases from J, leaving 12 bases between. This CDR3 has 12 residues. Germline loops: CDR1 MDHEN, CDR2 SYDVKM. The CDR3 region has the DNA TGTGCCAGCAGCTTTAACGAGGGGACCCAGTACTTC. It codes for CASSFNEGTQYF.

This clonotype was picked up many times. The chain couples TRBV12-3 or TRBV12-4 to TRBJ1-3; perhaps TRBD1 as D (5 bases). CDR3 size: 14 residues. V shed 3 bases and J shed 0 bases, with 6 bases lying between them. CDR3 sequence (DNA): TGTGCCAGCAGTTTTGACAGCTCTGGAAACACCATATATTTT. Encoded protein: CASSFDSSGNTIYF.

This clonotype was counted at least ten times. The chain combines TRBV11-1 with TRBJ2-7, with D perhaps TRBD1 (6 bases). The V end was cut by 5 bases, the J end by 3 bases, with 14 bases between. Germline lookup yields CDR1 SGHAT and CDR2 FQDESV (reference sequence). CDR3 length: 14 residues. CDR3: CASSRGQSLYEQYF. For the CDR3, the DNA is TGTGCCAGCAGCCGCGGACAGTCCCTCTACGAGCAGTACTTC.

The chain uses TRBV28 and TRBJ2-7, with a tentative D call TRBD1 (5 bases). CDR1 is MDHEN, CDR2 SYDVKM, per germline. The CDR3 is 14 amino acids. V shed 5 bases and J shed 5 bases, with 16 bases lying between them. The CDR3 is CASSQGGIAHEQYF. In DNA, the CDR3 is TGTGCCAGCAGTCAGGGTGGGATCGCCCACGAGCAGTACTTC.

Many counts were recorded for this clonotype. The rearrangement joins TRBV28 to TRBJ1-1; 7 bases align to TRBD1. The CDR3 length is 14 residues. Germline CDR1 and CDR2: MDHEN and SYDVKM. V lost 0 bases and J lost 7; bases outside the gene matches: 5. The CDR3: CASSLWGQLGEAFF. CDR3 nucleotide sequence: TGTGCCAGCAGTTTATGGGGACAGCTCGGTGAAGCTTTCTTT.

This clonotype was counted at least ten times. This chain joins TRBV28 and TRBJ2-7, with 7 nucleotides matching TRBD1. V shed 5 bases, J shed 4 bases, and the junction held 8 bases outside the gene matches. The CDR3 has 14 amino acids. The V gene's germline CDR1 is MDHEN and CDR2 SYDVKM. CDR3 nucleotide sequence: TGTGCCAGCAGTAACTACGGGACAGAATACGAGCAGTACTTC. Protein sequence: CASSNYGTEYEQYF.

This clonotype was observed many times. The rearrangement uses TRBV30 and TRBJ1-2; D is ambiguous. CDR1 GTSNPN and CDR2 SVGIG come from the germline V gene (reference sequence). The CDR3 has 14 amino acids. V was trimmed by 1 base and J by 0 bases, leaving 9 bases between them. The DNA of the CDR3 is TGTGCCTGGAGTGAGGGTCTTTCTAACTATGGCTACACCTTC. Translating it yields CAWSEGLSNYGYTF.

This chain uses TRBV4-1 with TRBJ2-2, with D possibly TRBD2 on 5 matching bases. Germline loops: CDR1 MGHRA, CDR2 YSYEKL. This CDR3 is 16 amino acids long. Trimming took off 1 base at V and 1 base at J, with 10 bases between the two ends. The CDR3 reads CASSQVNRENTGELFF. As DNA, the CDR3 is TGCGCCAGCAGCCAAGTGAACCGGGAGAACACCGGGGAGCTGTTTTTT.

The chain couples TRBV7-2 to TRBJ1-2; D is uncertain. The germline CDR1 and CDR2 sequences are SGHTA and FQGNSA. V shed 5 bases and J shed 4 bases, with 14 bases lying between them. The CDR3 length is 14 residues. DNA of the CDR3: TGTGCCAGCAGCATAACGGCCAGGACCTATGGCTACACCTTC. Residues: CASSITARTYGYTF.